This record concerns one T cell receptor (beta chain) sequence. The table came from immunoSEQ multiplex PCR; TCRdb's copy has only in-frame clones and leaves some out. The sample has 150,000 or so clones, roughly 90% seen once. Time point specified: baseline pretreatment blood. As to treatment: 15 Gy SBRT to primary tumor, nephrectomy 4 weeks later. Serial blood draws occurred at baseline and 2 and 4 weeks post-SBRT. The sample is drawn from a study of radiation and T cells in renal cell carcinoma. Germline CDR1 is SGDLS and CDR2 is YYNGEE. The CDR3 has 15 amino acids. The germline V and J ends were trimmed by 0 bases and 2 bases, with 10 bases remaining between them.

The receptor was isolated from a woman in her 70s with renal cell carcinoma. This chain uses TRBV9 with TRBJ2-3; the D is unclear. Here the sequenced sample was blood, taken from a patient whose treatment included radiotherapy and nephrectomy. For the CDR3, the DNA is TGTGCCAGCAGCGTAGTCGGCTGGCTCACAGATACGCAGTATTTT. Protein product: CASSVVGWLTDTQYF.